Listed below are T cell receptor beta chains from one sample, sequenced in a study of cytotoxic CD8 clonotypes in ibrutinib-treated CLL. Clones were sequenced by immunoSEQ multiplex PCR, and TCRdb holds only the in-frame ones, with some missing. The table lists hundreds of thousands of clones, 65% to 80% of them singletons. Specimen: PBMCs, collected after 12 months of ibrutinib treatment. The source of these receptors is a human donor with chronic lymphocytic leukemia. Both conserved end residues are part of each CDR3. The D gene is left open where the match is weak. Where a row states a size, it is once, few, many or the class of an expanded clone; other rows omit it.

J gene | D gene | clone size | V gene | CDR3 protein | CDR3 DNA
TRBJ1-2 | NA | few | TRBV30 | CAWSRTGVNDGYTF | TGTGCCTGGAGTAGAACGGGGGTTAACGATGGCTACACCTTC
TRBJ2-1 | TRBD1 | NA | TRBV14 | CASRDTGGKEQFF | TGTGCCAGCAGGGACACAGGGGGCAAGGAGCAGTTCTTC
TRBJ2-5 | TRBD2 | NA | TRBV30 | CAWNNPGTSGGSETQYF | TGTGCCTGGAATAACCCCGGGACTAGCGGGGGATCCGAGACCCAGTACTTC
TRBJ2-7 | NA | NA | TRBV11-2 | CASSLVRGTYEQYF | TGTGCCAGCAGCTTAGTGAGGGGGACCTACGAGCAGTACTTC
TRBJ2-7 | NA | once | TRBV11-2 | CASSLSPVGYEQYF | TGTGCCAGCAGCTTGTCCCCTGTAGGCTACGAGCAGTACTTC
TRBJ2-5 | TRBD1 | NA | TRBV5-1 | CASSFRGRGLGETQYF | TGCGCCAGCAGCTTCCGAGGCAGGGGGCTAGGAGAGACCCAGTACTTC
TRBJ1-5 | NA | NA | TRBV19 | CASSLMRGQPQHF | TGTGCCAGTAGTCTCATGAGGGGACAGCCCCAGCATTTT
TRBJ2-6 | NA | NA | TRBV27 | CASSGTGTGANVLTF | TGTGCCAGCAGTGGTACAGGGACTGGGGCCAACGTCCTGACTTTC
TRBJ2-7 | NA | NA | TRBV5-6 | CASSWWTRRGEQYF | TGTGCCAGCAGCTGGTGGACAAGGAGGGGCGAGCAGTACTTC
TRBJ2-7 | TRBD1 | few | TRBV7-2 | CASSADRVEQYF | TGTGCCAGCAGCGCCGACAGGGTCGAGCAGTACTTC
TRBJ2-2 | NA | NA | TRBV28 | CASSHETTGELFF | TGTGCCAGCAGTCATGAAACGACCGGGGAGCTGTTTTTT
TRBJ1-1 | NA | NA | TRBV5-1 | CASSPALNTEAFF | TGCGCCAGCAGCCCGGCTTTGAACACTGAAGCTTTCTTT
TRBJ1-6 | NA | NA | TRBV5-4 | CASTPWGMTNSPLHF | TGTGCCAGCACCCCCTGGGGCATGACTAATTCACCCCTCCACTTT
TRBJ1-4 | NA | NA | TRBV28 | CASSLSYATNEKLFF | TGTGCCAGCAGTTTATCGTACGCAACTAATGAAAAACTGTTTTTT
TRBJ2-7 | NA | NA | TRBV27 | CASSFRQGNEQYF | TGTGCCAGCAGTTTTCGGCAGGGTAACGAGCAGTACTTC
TRBJ2-7 | NA | NA | TRBV30 | CAWGDPGPIPEQYF | TGTGCCTGGGGGGATCCGGGACCCATACCCGAGCAGTACTTC
TRBJ1-4 | NA | NA | TRBV12-5 | CASGLQGGEKLFF | TGTGCTAGTGGTTTACAGGGAGGTGAAAAACTGTTTTTT
TRBJ2-2 | TRBD1 | once | TRBV5-1 | CASSPDHRGITGELFF | TGCGCCAGCAGCCCGGATCACAGGGGAATAACCGGGGAGCTGTTTTTT
TRBJ2-7 | NA | NA | TRBV19 | CASSDYYEQYF | TGTGCCAGCTCGGACTATTACGAGCAGTACTTC
TRBJ1-2 | NA | NA | TRBV7-8 | CASSPTGYYGYTF | TGTGCCAGCAGCCCGACAGGATACTATGGCTACACCTTC
TRBJ1-5 | TRBD1 | few | TRBV6-5 | CATSHDRGSQPQHF | TGTGCCACCTCCCACGACAGGGGGAGCCAGCCCCAGCATTTT
TRBJ1-5 | NA | NA | TRBV11-2 | CASSLQGFNNQPQHF | TGTGCCAGCAGCCTCCAGGGGTTTAACAATCAGCCCCAGCATTTT
TRBJ1-5 | NA | NA | TRBV7-9 | CASSLGRDANSNQPQHF | TGTGCCAGCAGCTTAGGCCGGGACGCTAATAGCAATCAGCCCCAGCATTTT
TRBJ1-2 | TRBD1 | NA | TRBV9 | CASSVVSTGVGYTF | TGTGCCAGCAGCGTAGTCTCGACAGGGGTTGGCTACACCTTC
TRBJ1-2 | TRBD1 | NA | TRBV9 | CASSVATGANYGYTF | TGTGCCAGCAGCGTAGCTACAGGGGCTAACTATGGCTACACCTTC
TRBJ2-7 | NA | NA | TRBV28 | CASRGEGTGLNEQYF | TGTGCCAGCCGCGGGGAGGGGACAGGTCTTAACGAGCAGTACTTC
TRBJ1-5 | NA | NA | TRBV7-2 | CASSFSGVFGNQPQHF | TGTGCCAGCAGCTTTTCCGGGGTGTTTGGCAATCAGCCCCAGCATTTT
TRBJ1-3 | NA | NA | TRBV6-5 | CASSFTAAHSGNTIYF | TGTGCCAGCAGTTTCACAGCGGCCCACTCTGGAAACACCATATATTTT
TRBJ2-5 | NA | few | TRBV4-1 | CASSQEVTYQETQYF | TGCGCCAGCAGCCAAGAAGTTACCTATCAAGAGACCCAGTACTTC
TRBJ1-4 | NA | NA | TRBV7-6 | CASSSRGATNEKLFF | TGTGCCAGCAGCTCCAGGGGAGCAACTAATGAAAAACTGTTTTTT
TRBJ2-7 | NA | NA | TRBV28 | CASSLSGAGSSEQYF | TGTGCCAGCAGTCTCTCGGGGGCAGGGAGTTCCGAGCAGTACTTC
TRBJ2-7 | TRBD2 | NA | TRBV9 | CASSLAGGFYEQYF | TGTGCCAGCAGCCTAGCGGGAGGGTTCTACGAGCAGTACTTC
TRBJ1-6 | NA | NA | TRBV6-1 | CASSGEGDNSPLHF | TGTGCCAGCAGTGGGGAGGGCGATAATTCACCCCTCCACTTT
TRBJ1-1 | TRBD1 | NA | TRBV25-1 | CASGAGGLTEAFF | TGTGCCAGCGGGGCAGGGGGACTCACTGAAGCTTTCTTT
TRBJ1-2 | NA | NA | TRBV29-1 | CSVEEPKRGTF | TGCAGCGTTGAAGAGCCTAAACGAGGAACCTTC
TRBJ1-2 | TRBD1 | few | TRBV28 | CASSFRDREYYGYTF | TGTGCCAGCAGTTTCCGGGACAGGGAATATTATGGCTACACCTTC